This paragraph reports one TCR beta chain. Produced via immunoSEQ multiplex PCR; TCRdb's table is partial and in-frame only. The table shows 300,000 to 350,000 clones, with 75% to 90% occurring only once. The V end was cut by 5 bases, the J end by 13 bases, with 20 bases between. Germline CDR1 reads SGHAT; CDR2 reads FQNNGV. The CDR3 has 13 amino acids. The sample comes from a study of Ad26.COV2.S vaccination and SARS-CoV-2 variants. Study-level information: Trial arm assignment for the donor was COV1001 Ad26.COV2.S.

Treatment: 15 to 20 received Ad26.COV2.S at low or high dose, single or two shots; roughly five received placebo; per-sample allocation not given. Specimens were obtained on day 63 following the first vaccine or placebo injection. The source is a person between 18 and 65 years old who received the Ad26.COV2.S COVID-19 vaccine or a placebo. Sequences were derived from peripheral blood, sampled in a trial of Ad26.COV2.S vaccine versus placebo. This chain connects TRBV11-2 to TRBJ1-1, with D perhaps matching TRBD1 (6 bases). CDR3 residues: CASSVNVQGKGFF. The CDR3 DNA sequence: TGTGCCAGCAGCGTAAACGTACAGGGAAAAGGTTTCTTT.